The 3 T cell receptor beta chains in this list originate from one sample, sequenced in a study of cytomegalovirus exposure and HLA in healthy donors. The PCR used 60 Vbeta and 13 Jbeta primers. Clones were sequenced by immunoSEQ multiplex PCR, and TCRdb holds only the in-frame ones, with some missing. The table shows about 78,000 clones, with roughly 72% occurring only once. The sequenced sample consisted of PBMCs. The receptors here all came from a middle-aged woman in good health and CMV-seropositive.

The CDR3 loop reads CASSLDSMNTEAFF. The CDR3 DNA is TGCGCCAGCAGCTTGGACAGCATGAACACTGAAGCTTTCTTT. The chain couples TRBV5-1 to TRBJ1-1; no reliable D call. The CDR3 runs 14 residues. Germline loops: CDR1 SGHRS, CDR2 YFSETQ. Trimming cost V 0 bases and J 0 bases, with 6 bases left between them.

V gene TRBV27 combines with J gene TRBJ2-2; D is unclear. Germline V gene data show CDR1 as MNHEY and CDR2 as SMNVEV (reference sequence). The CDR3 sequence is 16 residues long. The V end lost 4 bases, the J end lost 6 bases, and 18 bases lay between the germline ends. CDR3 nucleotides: TGTGCCAGCAGTTCGTACCGGGTCCTGTCGGCCGGGGAGCTGTTTTTT. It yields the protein CASSSYRVLSAGELFF.

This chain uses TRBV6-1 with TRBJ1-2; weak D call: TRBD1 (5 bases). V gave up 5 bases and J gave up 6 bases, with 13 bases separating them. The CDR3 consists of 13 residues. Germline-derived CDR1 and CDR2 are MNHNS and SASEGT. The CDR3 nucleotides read TGTGCCAGCAGTAGGAGGGAAGGGGATGGCTACACCTTC. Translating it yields CASSRREGDGYTF.